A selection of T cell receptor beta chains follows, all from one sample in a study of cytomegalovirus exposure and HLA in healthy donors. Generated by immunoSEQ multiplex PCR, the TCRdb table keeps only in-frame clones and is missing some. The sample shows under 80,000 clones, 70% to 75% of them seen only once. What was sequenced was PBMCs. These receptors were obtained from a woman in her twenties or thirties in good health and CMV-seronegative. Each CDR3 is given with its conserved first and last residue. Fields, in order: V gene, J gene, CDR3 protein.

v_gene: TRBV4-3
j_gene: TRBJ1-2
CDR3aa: CASSQVAMRHPGYTF

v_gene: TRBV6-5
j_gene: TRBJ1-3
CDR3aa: CASSMVGGGNTIYF

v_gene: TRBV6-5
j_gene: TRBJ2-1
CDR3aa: CASSYSRGGQFF

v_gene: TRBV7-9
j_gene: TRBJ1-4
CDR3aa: CASSLKGPLGEKLFF

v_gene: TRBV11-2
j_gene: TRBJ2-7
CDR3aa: CASSRGVGGEQYF

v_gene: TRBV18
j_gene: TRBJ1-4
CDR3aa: CASSPEAEKLFF

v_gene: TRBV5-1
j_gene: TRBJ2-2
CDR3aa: CASSPSRGDTGELFF

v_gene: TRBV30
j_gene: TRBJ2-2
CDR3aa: CAWCSGVPTGELFF

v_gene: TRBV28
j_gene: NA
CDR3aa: CASSFGRASSYEQYF

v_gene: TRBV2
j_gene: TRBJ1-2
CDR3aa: CASSDLGGGYTF

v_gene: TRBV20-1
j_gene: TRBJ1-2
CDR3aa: CSAFDSSYTF

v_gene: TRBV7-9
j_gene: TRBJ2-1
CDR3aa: CASIPLAYNEQFF